The 20 T cell receptor beta chains reported below all come from one sample, sequenced in a study of blood T cell repertoires in COVID-19. Some clones are missing from TCRdb's copy, which holds only in-frame ones; the method was immunoSEQ multiplex PCR. In the table there are fewer than 350,000 clones, 89% of which are singletons. Sequencing was done on a sample of PBMCs or T cells enriched from blood (not recorded which). These receptors all come from a woman between 35 and 50 years old who had recovered from COVID-19.

The chain employs TRBV7-6 and TRBJ1-1, with D unclear. CDR1 is SGHVS, CDR2 FNYEAQ, per germline. Trimming pared 5 bases from V and 1 base from J, leaving 14 bases between. The length of the CDR3 is 15 residues. The DNA for the CDR3 is TGTGCCAGCAGCCCAGCTTGGAGGGAGAACACTGAAGCTTTCTTT. It codes for CASSPAWRENTEAFF.

The V and J genes are TRBV6-6 and TRBJ1-1, with TRBD1 as a possible D gene (5 bases). Germline V lookup: CDR1 MNHNY, CDR2 SVGAGI (reference sequence). Trimming shortened V by 6 bases and J by 7 bases, and 12 bases separated the two germline ends. This CDR3 is built from 12 residues. The CDR3 region has the DNA TGTGCCAGCAGGGACCCAGGGTTTGAAGCTTTCTTT. It specifies CASRDPGFEAFF.

J is TRBJ2-3 and V is TRBV5-4, with D maybe TRBD1 (5 bases). The CDR3 contains 15 residues. V lost 4 bases to trimming and J lost 0 bases, with 12 bases between them. From germline, CDR1 is SGHNT and CDR2 YYREEE (reference sequence). DNA for the CDR3: TGTGCCAGCAGCCCCGGCGACAGAAGCACAGATACGCAGTATTTT. Translation gives CASSPGDRSTDTQYF. The whole variable domain, remainder taken from reference TRBV5-4 and TRBJ2-3, is ETGVTQSPTHLIKTRGQQVTLRCSSQSGHNTVSWYQQALGQGPQFIFQYYREEENGRGNFPPRFSGLQFPNYSSELNVNALELDDSALYLCASSPGDRSTDTQYFGPGTRLTVL.

The rearrangement links TRBV30 to TRBJ1-4; D uncertain. The V gene's germline CDR1 is GTSNPN and CDR2 SVGIG (reference sequence). V shed 0 bases and J shed 7 bases, with 9 bases lying between them. CDR3 length equals 13 residues. CDR3 in amino acids: CAWSVGRGEKLFF. The DNA for the CDR3 is TGTGCCTGGAGTGTAGGTAGAGGTGAAAAACTGTTTTTT.

The rearrangement joins TRBV27 to TRBJ1-6, with unresolved D. Germline CDR1 and CDR2: MNHEY and SMNVEV (reference sequence). V was clipped by 9 bases and J by 6 bases, with 18 bases between them. The CDR3 covers 15 residues. CDR3 coding DNA: TGTGCCAGTGGGTCGGCGGGGTTGTTTAATTCACCCCTCCACTTT. This sequence encodes CASGSAGLFNSPLHF.

The J gene is TRBJ1-1, the V gene TRBV9; 8 bases are a match to TRBD1. Looked up from germline, CDR1 is SGDLS and CDR2 is YYNGEE. V was pared by 4 bases and J by 7 bases, with 9 bases of the junction left unmatched. The CDR3 is 14 residues long. The CDR3 loop is CASSPLTGVNEAFF. CDR3 nucleotide sequence: TGTGCCAGCAGCCCCCTGACAGGGGTGAATGAAGCTTTCTTT.

The chain combines TRBV29-1 with TRBJ1-1; no reliable D call. CDR3 size: 11 residues. The V end was cut by 7 bases, the J end by 0 bases, with 6 bases between. The germline V gene encodes CDR1 SQVTM and CDR2 ANQGSEA. CDR3 sequence: CSAIVNTEAFF. In DNA form, the CDR3 reads TGCAGCGCCATTGTGAACACTGAAGCTTTCTTT.

The V call is TRBV10-3, the J call TRBJ1-1, with TRBD1 matching over 9 bases. The germline V gene encodes CDR1 ENHRY and CDR2 SYGVKD. V lost 4 bases to trimming and J lost 10 bases; unmatched junction nucleotides: 16. The CDR3 is made up of 16 amino acids. The CDR3 coding sequence is TGTGCCATCAGTGCTTCCGGGACAGGGCCGTTGAGGGGAGCTTTCTTT. This sequence encodes CAISASGTGPLRGAFF.

V and J are TRBV30 and TRBJ2-3; the D is unclear. Germline V gives CDR1 GTSNPN, CDR2 SVGIG (reference sequence). The CDR3 totals 14 residues. Trimming shortened V by 3 bases and J by 0 bases, and 10 bases separated the two germline ends. This CDR3 is CAWSRGSSTDTQYF. The CDR3 DNA follows: TGTGCCTGGAGCCGTGGCTCTAGCACAGATACGCAGTATTTT.

The chain has TRBV7-2 and TRBJ2-3; 12 bases fit TRBD2. This CDR3 contains 15 residues. V lost 5 bases to trimming and J lost 4 bases; unmatched junction nucleotides: 4. From germline, CDR1 is SGHTA and CDR2 FQGNSA. The CDR3 sequence: CASSLGLAGSDTQYF. The DNA of the CDR3 is TGTGCCAGCAGCCTAGGACTAGCGGGGTCAGATACGCAGTATTTT.

This chain links TRBV19 with TRBJ2-2, with D perhaps matching TRBD1 (6 bases). The CDR3 has 15 amino acids. In germline, CDR1 is LNHDA, CDR2 SQIVND (reference sequence). V gave up 5 bases and J gave up 4 bases, with 14 bases separating them. Here the CDR3 reads CASSGGQFFTGELFF. CDR3 DNA sequence: TGTGCCAGTAGTGGCGGACAGTTTTTCACCGGGGAGCTGTTTTTT.

The rearrangement uses TRBV12-3 or TRBV12-4 and TRBJ1-6, with D maybe TRBD1 (5 bases). V shed 7 bases and J shed 13 bases, with 17 bases lying between them. CDR3 size: 13 residues. CDR3 sequence reads: CASTRVRSGPLHF. DNA of the CDR3: TGTGCCAGCACCAGGGTCCGAAGCGGGCCCCTCCACTTT.

The rearrangement uses TRBV7-9 and TRBJ1-1, with no clear D. Trimming took off 1 base at V and 4 bases at J, with 10 bases between the two ends. The CDR3 runs 14 residues. The germline gives CDR1 SEHNR, CDR2 FQNEAQ (reference sequence). The CDR3 spells CASSLGGSVTEAFF. The CDR3 DNA reads as TGTGCCAGCAGCTTAGGAGGCTCCGTCACTGAAGCTTTCTTT.

The gene calls are TRBV3-1 (or the pseudogene TRBV3-2) and TRBJ1-6; D gene ambiguous. The V gene's germline CDR1 is LGHDT and CDR2 YNNKEL (reference sequence). V was shortened by 6 bases and J by 6 bases, with 12 bases between the two germline ends. The CDR3 has 14 residues. CDR3 DNA sequence: TGTGCCAGCAGGCAAAGCATGGTTAATTCACCCCTCCACTTT. It is translated as CASRQSMVNSPLHF.

The chain joins TRBV6-4 to TRBJ1-1, with 9 bases matching TRBD1. The CDR3 length is 14 residues. In germline, CDR1 is MRHNA, CDR2 SNTAGT. Trimming removed 3 bases from V and 5 bases from J; junction bases left unmatched: 4. The CDR3 DNA sequence: TGTGCCAGCAGTGAAAAGACAGGGGGAACTGAAGCTTTCTTT. Residues: CASSEKTGGTEAFF.

This chain links TRBV19 with TRBJ1-4; a weak D match, TRBD1 (5 bases). This CDR3 spans 15 amino acids. The ends were cut back, 5 bases at V and 7 bases at J, with 17 bases in the middle. The V gene's germline CDR1 is LNHDA and CDR2 SQIVND (reference sequence). CDR3 residues: CASSARRRGGEKLFF. As DNA, the CDR3 is TGTGCCAGTAGTGCCCGGAGAAGGGGAGGTGAAAAACTGTTTTTT.

This rearrangement joins TRBV4-1 to TRBJ1-1; D is uncertain. Germline V gene sequence: CDR1 MGHRA, CDR2 YSYEKL. The V end lost 1 base, the J end lost 11 bases, and 11 bases lay between the germline ends. The CDR3 has 12 amino acids. The chain's CDR3 is CASSQAGFGAFF. The CDR3 DNA reads as TGCGCCAGCAGCCAAGCTGGGTTCGGGGCTTTCTTT.

This clone was counted between two and nine times. CDR3 loop: CASSPHQGGGDTGELFF. In nucleotides, the CDR3 is TGTGCCAGCAGCCCCCATCAGGGAGGGGGAGACACCGGGGAGCTGTTTTTT. The rearrangement links TRBV3-1 (or the pseudogene TRBV3-2) to TRBJ2-2, with a tentative D call TRBD2 (7 bases). CDR1 is LGHDT and CDR2 is YNNKEL in the germline V gene (reference sequence). The V end was cut by 4 bases, the J end by 3 bases, with 18 bases between. The length of the CDR3 is 17 residues.

CDR3 loop: CASSQVTGLDGYTF. The CDR3 nucleotides read TGTGCCAGCAGCCAAGTGACGGGACTGGATGGCTACACCTTC. The rearrangement links TRBV3-1 (or the pseudogene TRBV3-2) to TRBJ1-2; D is possibly TRBD1 (5 bases). This CDR3 spans 14 amino acids. Per germline, CDR1 LGHDT and CDR2 YNNKEL (reference sequence). Trimming cost V 1 base and J 6 bases, with 12 bases left between them.

The genes are TRBV29-1 and TRBJ2-3; D is undetermined. The CDR3 is 15 residues long. The V gene lost 1 base and the J gene lost 0 bases, with 11 bases spanning the gap. Germline lookup yields CDR1 SQVTM and CDR2 ANQGSEA. The CDR3 here is CSVEAELTSTDTQYF. CDR3 DNA sequence: TGCAGCGTTGAAGCCGAGCTAACTAGCACAGATACGCAGTATTTT.